Sequencing of this T cell receptor beta chain was carried out in a study of shared clonotypes between healthy human individuals. Findings and caveats of the study: The study generally estimated greater richness for naive than memory subsets.

This table comes from immunoSEQ multiplex PCR, and its TCRdb copy is limited to in-frame clones, with some not included. The data contain under 2,500,000 clones, under 97% of them singletons. In regard to this clone: The antigen is not known.

Sequencing was done on a sample of naive CD4+ T cells sorted from blood. The sample's subset: CD45RA+ positively selected. This receptor was taken from a young man in good health.

The CDR3: CASSVTGRGDEKLFF. The CDR3 coding sequence is TGTGCCAGCAGTGTAACAGGGAGGGGAGATGAAAAACTGTTTTTT. This sequence joins TRBV6-1 and TRBJ1-4, with a tentative D call TRBD1 (6 bases). The CDR3 runs to 15 residues. Trimming took 4 bases from V and 6 from J, leaving 15 bases between them. The germline V gene encodes CDR1 MNHNS and CDR2 SASEGT.